This T cell receptor (beta chain) originates from a study of beta chain features in type 1 diabetes. The germline V and J ends were trimmed by 0 bases and 4 bases, with 5 bases remaining between them. The CDR3 contains 13 residues. The germline V gene has CDR1 SGHRS and CDR2 YFSETQ. Cell sorting via CD45RO/CCR7/CD25/CD127/CD95/CD27 was performed to obtain CD4+ naive, central memory, regulatory and stem cell-like memory cells. All sorted populations exceeded 95% purity. Regarding this clone: The antigen remains unidentified.

Overall study results and limits: cDNA-based reads could over-represent cells with high TCR expression. Diminished insertions and augmented deletions at VDJ junctions characterized type 1 diabetes patients.

Investigators reverse transcribed all isolated RNA, so they sequenced expressed TCRB transcripts. Libraries were prepared by immunoSEQ multiplex PCR; TCRdb keeps only in-frame clonotypes and omits some of them. Altogether 60,000 to 75,000 clones are present, about three fifths being singletons, with the ten largest covering 2.2%. What was sequenced was Tregs from blood. The receptor was isolated from a woman between 18 and 29 years old in good health. The genes are TRBV5-1 and TRBJ2-1, with D unclear. CDR3 sequence (DNA): TGCGCCAGCAGCTTGGTTTCTTACAATGAGCAGTTCTTC. Translation gives CASSLVSYNEQFF. The complete variable domain, with remaining parts taken from reference TRBV5-1 and TRBJ2-1, reads KAGVTQTPRYLIKTRGQQVTLSCSPISGHRSVSWYQQTPGQGLQFLFEYFSETQRNKGNFPGRFSGRQFSNSRSEMNVSTLELGDSALYLCASSLVSYNEQFFGPGTRLTVL.